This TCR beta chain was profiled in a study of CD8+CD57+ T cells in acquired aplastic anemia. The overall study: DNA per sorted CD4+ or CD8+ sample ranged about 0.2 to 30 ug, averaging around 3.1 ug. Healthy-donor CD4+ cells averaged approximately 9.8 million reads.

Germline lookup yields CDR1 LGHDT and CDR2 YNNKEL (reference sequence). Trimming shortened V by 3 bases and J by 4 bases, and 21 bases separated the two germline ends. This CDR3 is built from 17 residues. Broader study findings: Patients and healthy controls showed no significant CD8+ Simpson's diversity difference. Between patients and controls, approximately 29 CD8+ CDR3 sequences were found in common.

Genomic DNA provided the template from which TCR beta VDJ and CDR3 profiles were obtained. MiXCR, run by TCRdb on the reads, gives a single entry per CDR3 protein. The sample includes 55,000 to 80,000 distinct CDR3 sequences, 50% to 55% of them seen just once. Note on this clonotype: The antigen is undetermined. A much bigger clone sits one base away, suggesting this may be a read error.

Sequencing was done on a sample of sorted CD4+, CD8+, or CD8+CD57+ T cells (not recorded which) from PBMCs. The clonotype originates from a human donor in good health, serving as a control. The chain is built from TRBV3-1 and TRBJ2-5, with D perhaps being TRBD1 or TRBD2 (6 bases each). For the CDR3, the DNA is TGTGCCAGCAGCCACTCTGGAACGGGGGCATCGGCAGAGACCCAGTACTTC. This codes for CASSHSGTGASAETQYF.